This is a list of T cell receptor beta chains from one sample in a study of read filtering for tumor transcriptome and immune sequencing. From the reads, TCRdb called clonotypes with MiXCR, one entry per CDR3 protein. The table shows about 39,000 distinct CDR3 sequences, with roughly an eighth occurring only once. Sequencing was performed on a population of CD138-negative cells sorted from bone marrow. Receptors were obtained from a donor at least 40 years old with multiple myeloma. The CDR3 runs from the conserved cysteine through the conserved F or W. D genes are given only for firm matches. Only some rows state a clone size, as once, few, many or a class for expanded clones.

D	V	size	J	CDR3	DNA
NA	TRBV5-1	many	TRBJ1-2	CASSSPGARGYTF	TGCGCCAGCAGTTCACCCGGAGCGAGAGGCTACACCTTC
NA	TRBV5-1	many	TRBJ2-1	CASSLRVGGSSSDEQFF	TGCGCCAGCAGCTTGCGGGTCGGGGGAAGCTCTTCGGATGAGCAGTTCTTC
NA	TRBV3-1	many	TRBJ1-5	CASSRKGNQPQHF	TGTGCCAGCAGCCGGAAGGGCAATCAGCCCCAGCATTTT
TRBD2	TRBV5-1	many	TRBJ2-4	CASSFSGNLDIQYF	TGCGCCAGCAGCTTTAGCGGGAATCTTGACATTCAGTACTTC
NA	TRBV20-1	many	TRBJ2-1	CSASDRNEQFF	TGCAGTGCTTCGGACAGAAATGAGCAGTTCTTC
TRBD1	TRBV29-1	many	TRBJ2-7	CSVGTGWEQYF	TGCAGCGTGGGGACAGGCTGGGAGCAGTACTTC
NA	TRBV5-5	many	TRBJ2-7	CASSLGGSTSYEQYF	TGTGCCAGCAGCTTGGGTGGCAGTACTTCCTACGAGCAGTACTTC
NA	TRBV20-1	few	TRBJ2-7	CSARAPQGPYEQYF	TGCAGTGCTAGAGCGCCCCAGGGGCCCTACGAGCAGTACTTC
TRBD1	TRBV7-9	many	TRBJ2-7	CASSPGQGYEQYF	TGTGCCAGCAGCCCAGGACAGGGCTACGAGCAGTACTTC
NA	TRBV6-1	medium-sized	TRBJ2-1	CASSEEAGDGFYNEQFF	TGTGCCAGCAGTGAAGAGGCAGGGGACGGTTTTTACAATGAGCAGTTCTTC
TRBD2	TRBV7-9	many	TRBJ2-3	CASSPGGVGTQYF	TGTGCCAGCAGCCCGGGGGGTGTGGGTACGCAGTATTTT
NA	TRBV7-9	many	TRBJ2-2	CASSSPPRRSGDPNTGELFF	TGTGCCAGCAGCTCCCCCCCCCGTCGCTCGGGAGATCCTAACACCGGGGAGCTGTTTTTT
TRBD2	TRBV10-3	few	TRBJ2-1	CAISRLAGEYNEQFF	TGTGCCATCAGCAGACTAGCGGGAGAGTACAATGAGCAGTTCTTC
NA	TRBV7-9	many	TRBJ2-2	CASSRTAGELFF	TGTGCCAGCAGCCGGACAGCCGGGGAGCTGTTTTTT
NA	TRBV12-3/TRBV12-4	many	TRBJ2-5	CASSSDWKETQYF	TGTGCCAGCAGCTCGGACTGGAAAGAGACCCAGTACTTC
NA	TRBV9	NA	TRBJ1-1	CASSPAFF	TGTGCCAGCAGCCCCGCTTTCTTT
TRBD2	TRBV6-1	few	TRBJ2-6	CASTILAGVPPGANVLTF	TGTGCCAGCACCATACTAGCGGGGGTACCCCCTGGAGCCAACGTCCTGACTTTC
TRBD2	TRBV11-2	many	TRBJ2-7	CASSLGLAGTYEQYF	TGTGCCAGCAGCTTAGGATTAGCGGGAACTTACGAGCAGTACTTC
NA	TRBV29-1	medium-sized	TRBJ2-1	CSVGPENEQFF	TGCAGCGTTGGACCGGAGAATGAGCAGTTCTTC
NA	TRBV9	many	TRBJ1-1	CASSARDFYTEAFF	TGTGCCAGCAGCGCCCGGGACTTCTACACTGAAGCTTTCTTT
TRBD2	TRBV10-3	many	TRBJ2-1	CAISGRASDEQFF	TGTGCCATCAGCGGGAGGGCCTCGGATGAGCAGTTCTTC
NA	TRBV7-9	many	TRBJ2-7	CASSSIYEQYF	TGTGCCAGCAGCTCCATCTACGAGCAGTACTTC
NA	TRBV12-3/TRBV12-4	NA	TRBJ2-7	CASSPTSSYEQYF	TGTGCCAGCAGCCCCACGAGCTCCTACGAGCAGTACTTC
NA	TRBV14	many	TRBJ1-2	CASSRYLGPDRGYTF	TGTGCCAGCAGCCGTTACCTGGGACCAGATCGGGGCTACACCTTC
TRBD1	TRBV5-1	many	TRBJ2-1	CASSLRTGVIREQFF	TGCGCCAGCAGCTTAAGGACAGGGGTGATTCGTGAGCAGTTCTTC
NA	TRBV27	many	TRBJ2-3	CASSLSILPRDTQYF	TGTGCCAGCAGTTTATCGATCCTCCCTAGAGATACGCAGTATTTT
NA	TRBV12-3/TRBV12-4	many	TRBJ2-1	CASSTGLGSYNEQFF	TGTGCCAGCAGTACCGGACTGGGCTCCTACAATGAGCAGTTCTTC
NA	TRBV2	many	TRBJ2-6	CASSVNSGANVLTF	TGTGCCAGCAGTGTAAATTCTGGGGCCAACGTCCTGACTTTC
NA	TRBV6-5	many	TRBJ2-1	CASSSWTHLSYNEQFF	TGTGCCAGCAGTTCCTGGACACACCTTTCCTACAATGAGCAGTTCTTC
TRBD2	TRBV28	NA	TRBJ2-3	CASSSHAGGQKDTQYF	TGTGCCAGCAGTTCCCACGCGGGGGGCCAAAAAGATACGCAGTATTTT
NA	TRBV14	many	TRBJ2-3	CASSPRGRGTDTQYF	TGTGCCAGCAGTCCGAGGGGTAGAGGCACAGATACGCAGTATTTT
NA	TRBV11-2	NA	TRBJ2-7	CASSPQLSYEQYF	TGTGCCAGCAGCCCCCAACTCTCCTACGAGCAGTACTTC
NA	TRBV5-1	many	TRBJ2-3	CASSVGVREDTQYF	TGCGCCAGCAGCGTTGGCGTCCGGGAAGATACGCAGTATTTT
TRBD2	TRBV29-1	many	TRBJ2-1	CSVRTSGDNEQFF	TGCAGCGTTCGGACTAGCGGGGACAATGAGCAGTTCTTC
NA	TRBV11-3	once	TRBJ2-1	CASSLGGRNSERFF	TGTGCCAGCAGCTTAGGGGGCAGAAACAGTGAGCGGTTCTTC
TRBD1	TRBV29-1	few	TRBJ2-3	CSVEVGQGSSTQYF	TGCAGCGTTGAAGTAGGACAGGGGAGTAGTACGCAGTATTTT
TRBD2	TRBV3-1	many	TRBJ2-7	CASSPRSGGGYEQYF	TGTGCCAGCAGCCCACGGAGCGGGGGAGGCTACGAGCAGTACTTC
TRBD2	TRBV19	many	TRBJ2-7	CASGTRSAYEQYF	TGTGCCAGCGGGACTAGGTCTGCCTACGAGCAGTACTTC
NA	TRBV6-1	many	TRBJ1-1	CASSEPLGGGSEAFF	TGTGCCAGCAGTGAACCTTTGGGAGGAGGGTCTGAAGCTTTCTTT
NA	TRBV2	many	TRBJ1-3	CASLRDSGNTIYF	TGTGCCAGCCTCAGGGACTCCGGAAACACCATATATTTT
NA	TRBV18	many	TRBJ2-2	CASSPSAPGELFF	TGTGCCAGCTCACCATCCGCCCCCGGGGAGCTGTTTTTT
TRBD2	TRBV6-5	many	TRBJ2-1	CASARAGAYNEQFF	TGTGCCAGCGCACGAGCGGGAGCCTACAATGAGCAGTTCTTC
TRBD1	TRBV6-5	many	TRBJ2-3	CASSADRGEGDTQYF	TGTGCCAGCAGTGCGGACAGGGGGGAGGGAGATACGCAGTATTTT
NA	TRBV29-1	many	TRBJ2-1	CSVEGTSDSYNEQFF	TGCAGCGTTGAGGGAACGTCGGACTCTTACAATGAGCAGTTCTTC
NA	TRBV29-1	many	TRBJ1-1	CSVEFAGEFVGTEAFF	TGCAGCGTTGAGTTCGCAGGGGAGTTTGTGGGCACTGAAGCTTTCTTT
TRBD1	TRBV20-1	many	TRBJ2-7	CSARDPGTGSGYEQYF	TGCAGTGCTAGAGATCCTGGGACAGGGTCTGGATACGAGCAGTACTTC
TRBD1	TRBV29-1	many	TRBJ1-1	CSVRQGGDTEAFF	TGCAGCGTCAGACAGGGGGGCGACACTGAAGCTTTCTTT
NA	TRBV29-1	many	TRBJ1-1	CSAVVGPEAFF	TGCAGCGCCGTGGTGGGTCCTGAAGCTTTCTTT
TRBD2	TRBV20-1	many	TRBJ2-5	CSVMPGLASSETQYF	TGCAGTGTAATGCCGGGACTAGCGAGCTCCGAGACCCAGTACTTC
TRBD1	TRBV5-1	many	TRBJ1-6	CASSTTGEAYNSPLHF	TGCGCCAGCAGCACGACAGGGGAGGCCTATAATTCACCCCTCCACTTT
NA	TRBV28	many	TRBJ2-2	CASRRGGTNTGELFF	TGTGCCAGCAGACGAGGGGGGACGAACACCGGGGAGCTGTTTTTT
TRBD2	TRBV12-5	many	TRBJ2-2	CASGLLAGAGELFF	TGTGCTAGTGGTTTGCTAGCGGGAGCCGGGGAGCTGTTTTTT
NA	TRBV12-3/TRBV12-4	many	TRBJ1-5	CASSSLGLNQPQHF	TGTGCCAGCAGTAGTTTAGGACTCAATCAGCCCCAGCATTTT
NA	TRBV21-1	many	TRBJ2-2	CASSKRRRLNTGELFF	TGTGCCAGCAGCAAACGGAGGAGGTTGAACACCGGGGAGCTGTTTTTT
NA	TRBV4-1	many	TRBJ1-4	CASSHPTAGRANEKLFF	TGCGCCAGCAGCCACCCCACCGCAGGTCGGGCTAATGAAAAACTGTTTTTT
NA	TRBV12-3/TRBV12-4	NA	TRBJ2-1	CAISYETSQFF	TGTGCCATCAGCTACGAGACTTCGCAGTTCTTC